The 15 T cell receptor beta chains below come from one sample, sequenced in a study of cytomegalovirus exposure and HLA in healthy donors. The PCR employed 60 Vbeta primers together with 13 Jbeta primers. Sequencing used immunoSEQ multiplex PCR; TCRdb keeps in-frame clones, though not all of them. This table holds about 100,000 clones, 76% found once. The sequencing sample was made of PBMCs. These receptors came from a man aged 35-49 years in good health and CMV-seronegative.

This rearrangement joins TRBV21-1 to TRBJ1-1; the table names TRBD1, a call not compared with the DNA. TRBV21-1 is described as a pseudogene. The CDR3 consists of 20 residues. The CDR3 DNA reads as TGTGCCAGCAGCTCTCGAGATTCACCGGGACAGGGGGCGACTAAAGCTGAAGCTTTCTTT. It translates to CASSSRDSPGQGATKAEAFF.

CDR3 amino acids: CASSWDRGNYGYTF. The DNA for the CDR3 is TGCGCCAGCAGCTGGGACAGGGGAAACTATGGCTACACCTTC. The V call is TRBV5-1, the J call TRBJ1-2, with 10 bases lining up with TRBD1. The germline gives CDR1 SGHRS, CDR2 YFSETQ. The CDR3 runs 14 residues. The V and J ends lost 3 bases and 2 bases, in that order; junction bases with no gene match: 1.

The rearrangement joins TRBV19 to TRBJ1-1; D unclear. Trimming cost V 5 bases and J 0 bases, with 10 bases left between them. The CDR3 covers 14 residues. CDR1 is LNHDA, CDR2 SQIVND, per germline (reference sequence). For the CDR3, the DNA is TGTGCCAGTAGTGTACGGGAAATGAACACTGAAGCTTTCTTT. Its protein product is CASSVREMNTEAFF.

The genes are TRBV9 and TRBJ1-6; 8 bases fit TRBD1. Unmatched junction bases numbered 7, after V lost 4 bases and J lost 7 bases. The CDR3 is made up of 15 amino acids. The germline CDR1 and CDR2 sequences are SGDLS and YYNGEE. The CDR3 coding sequence is TGTGCCAGCAGCCCCCGATGGACAGGGAATTCACCCCTCCACTTT. Its translation is CASSPRWTGNSPLHF.

V gene TRBV5-5 combines with J gene TRBJ2-7; TRBD1 agrees at 9 bases. This CDR3 contains 20 residues. Germline-derived CDR1 and CDR2 are SGHKS and YYEKEE (reference sequence). Trimming at V came to 0 bases and at J to 0 bases, leaving 16 bases not matched to a gene. In nucleotides, the CDR3 is TGTGCCAGCAGCTTGGGGGGTGGGACAGGGCCCAAACTTCGCTCCTACGAGCAGTACTTC. It codes for CASSLGGGTGPKLRSYEQYF.

In DNA, the CDR3 is TGTGCCAGCTCACCTGGGACAGGGGAATATGGCTACACCTTC. This sequence encodes CASSPGTGEYGYTF. V and J are TRBV18 and TRBJ1-2, with TRBD1 matching 10 bases. The germline V gene encodes CDR1 KGHSH and CDR2 LQKENI. This CDR3 comprises 14 residues. Trimming removed 3 bases from V and 5 bases from J; junction bases left unmatched: 3.

The chain employs TRBV6-6 and TRBJ2-6; D gene unclear. This CDR3 has 14 residues. Between the trimmed V and J ends, which lost 7 bases and 0 bases, there was a span of 7 bases. CDR1 MNHNY and CDR2 SVGAGI come from the germline V gene (reference sequence). In DNA form, the CDR3 reads TGTGCCAGCACCTACCTCTCTGGGGCCAACGTCCTGACTTTC. Encoded protein: CASTYLSGANVLTF.

The V call is TRBV6-1, the J call TRBJ1-2, with D maybe TRBD1 (6 bases). This CDR3 spans 15 amino acids. Trimming took off 6 bases at V and 4 bases at J, with 18 bases between the two ends. Germline values: CDR1 MNHNS, CDR2 SASEGT. CDR3 residues: CASRDSQGRGYGYTF. In DNA form, the CDR3 reads TGTGCCAGCAGAGACAGTCAGGGGAGAGGCTATGGCTACACCTTC.

The CDR3 bases are TGTGCTAGTGGACCGACAGGACTCAATGAGCAGTTCTTC. Amino acids: CASGPTGLNEQFF. The genes are TRBV12-5 and TRBJ2-1; D may be TRBD1 (6 bases). The germline V gene has CDR1 LGHNT and CDR2 FRNRAP. Trimming stripped 6 bases from V and 6 bases from J, with 12 bases between. This CDR3 comprises 13 residues.

The chain carries TRBV7-6 and TRBJ2-4, with 10 bases fitting TRBD2. The V and J ends lost 1 base and 7 bases, in that order; junction bases with no gene match: 7. The CDR3 contains 16 residues. Germline lookup yields CDR1 SGHVS and CDR2 FNYEAQ. The CDR3 region is CASSLVLAGSGNIQYF. CDR3 sequence (DNA): TGTGCCAGCAGCTTAGTACTAGCGGGGAGTGGGAACATTCAGTACTTC.

V gene TRBV5-4 combines with J gene TRBJ2-2; tentative D call: TRBD2 (5 bases). The V gene lost 0 bases and the J gene lost 5 bases, with 8 bases spanning the gap. Germline assignment: CDR1 SGHNT and CDR2 YYREEE (reference sequence). This CDR3 has 14 amino acids. The CDR3 coding sequence is TGTGCCAGCAGCTTGGGGACTGGGACCGGGGAGCTGTTTTTT. This codes for CASSLGTGTGELFF.

The chain recombines TRBV4-3 with TRBJ1-1; 7 nucleotides align to TRBD1. After removal of 1 base from V and 1 base from J, the junction contained 3 bases not matched to a gene. This CDR3 has 15 amino acids. CDR1 and CDR2 from the germline V gene are LGHNA and YSLEER. CDR3 in amino acids: CASSQAEGANTEAFF. The CDR3 nucleotides are TGCGCCAGCAGCCAAGCGGAGGGGGCGAACACTGAAGCTTTCTTT.

The rearrangement joins TRBV18 to TRBJ2-1; TRBD2 is a possible D gene (6 bases). Trimming left V 6 bases short and J 6 bases short, with 12 bases between. CDR3 length: 13 amino acids. Germline V gene data show CDR1 as KGHSH and CDR2 as LQKENI. The CDR3 DNA follows: TGTGCCAGCTCCCGACTAGAAGGCAATGAGCAGTTCTTC. Protein: CASSRLEGNEQFF.

This chain links TRBV10-2 with TRBJ1-4, with 7 bases matching TRBD1. CDR1 and CDR2 from the germline V gene are WSHSY and SAAADI. With 0 bases clipped from V and 10 bases from J, the junction kept 8 bases outside the gene matches. The CDR3 extends over 15 amino acids. CDR3 bases: TGCGCCAGCAGTGAGTCGGAGACAGGGAGACCAAAACTGTTTTTT. This translates into CASSESETGRPKLFF.

The chain recombines TRBV2 with TRBJ2-7; TRBD1 might be the D (6 bases). The CDR3 covers 16 residues. Germline CDR1 and CDR2: SNHLY and FYNNEI. Trimming cost V 6 bases and J 0 bases, with 18 bases left between them. The CDR3 DNA sequence: TGTGCCAGCAGCGATCCCGGACAGACCAGCTCCTACGAGCAGTACGTC. Translating gives CASSDPGQTSSYEQYV.